Listed here are 2 T cell receptor beta chains from one sample, sequenced in a study of beta chain features in type 1 diabetes. Isolated RNA was reverse transcribed in full, so expressed TCRB transcripts were sequenced. Clones were read by immunoSEQ multiplex PCR, and TCRdb kept only the in-frame ones, dropping some. This repertoire shows approximately 23,000 clones, nearly 70% found once; its top ten account for 2.2%. The sequencing sample was made of Tregs from blood. The receptors come from a middle-aged woman in good health.

The count of this clone is one. The chain employs TRBV5-1 and TRBJ2-3; 8 bases match TRBD2. The CDR3 spans 14 residues. With 3 bases clipped from V and 4 bases from J, the junction kept 4 bases outside the gene matches. Germline-derived CDR1 and CDR2 are SGHRS and YFSETQ. CDR3 nucleotide sequence: TGCGCCAGCAGCTGGAGCGGGGGATCAGATACGCAGTATTTT. Amino acid sequence: CASSWSGGSDTQYF. Full variable domain (remainder filled in from reference TRBV5-1 and TRBJ2-3): KAGVTQTPRYLIKTRGQQVTLSCSPISGHRSVSWYQQTPGQGLQFLFEYFSETQRNKGNFPGRFSGRQFSNSRSEMNVSTLELGDSALYLCASSWSGGSDTQYFGPGTRLTVL.

The chain employs TRBV2 and TRBJ1-5; 9 bases match TRBD1. Germline V gives CDR1 SNHLY, CDR2 FYNNEI. The CDR3 has 14 residues. Germline trimming cut 5 bases from V and 7 bases from J; bases unmatched to any gene: 6. The CDR3 spells CASSQQGARQPQHF. The CDR3 DNA sequence: TGTGCCAGCAGTCAACAGGGGGCGAGGCAGCCCCAGCATTTT.